These 16 T cell receptor beta chains originate from one sample sequenced in a study of response to subunit inactivated influenza vaccine (dated by TCRdb to 2016 to 2019). Library generation was performed with RT-PCR. The sample was run on an Illumina HiSeq 2500. The public reads were reanalyzed by TCRdb: fastp trimming at Q25, MiXCR alignment, in-frame beta chains only. For every CDR3 protein sequence, its rows merge into one entry that carries the most common genes and DNA. The sample records approximately 700,000 distinct CDR3 sequences, around 13% of which are singletons. The top ten clones comprise 6% to 7% of the sample. The sample in question was PBMCs from blood, obtained approximately 15 days before vaccination. The origin of the receptors is a man in his fifties or sixties who received an inactivated influenza vaccine. Donor details come from another sample of the same person, matched by shared clones.

There are a few counts of this clonotype. J is TRBJ1-5 and V is TRBV15; 7 bases are shared with TRBD1. CDR1 and CDR2 from the germline V gene are LNHNV and YYDKDF (reference sequence). The CDR3 spans 14 residues. Unmatched junction bases numbered 1, after V lost 3 bases and J lost 2 bases. In DNA, the CDR3 is TGTGCCACCAGCAGTGGGACAGGCAATCAGCCCCAGCATTTT. Amino acid sequence: CATSSGTGNQPQHF.

V gene TRBV11-1 combines with J gene TRBJ2-1, with 8 bases lining up with TRBD2. The CDR3 totals 19 residues. The germline CDR1 and CDR2 sequences are SGHAT and FQDESV (reference sequence). The V gene end was trimmed by 0 bases and the J gene end by 0 bases; junction bases not matched to a gene: 10. The CDR3 loop is CASSLARGGPFSSYNEQFF. CDR3 nucleotides: TGTGCCAGCAGCTTAGCTCGGGGGGGACCTTTTAGCTCCTACAATGAGCAGTTCTTC.

V is TRBV10-3 and J is TRBJ2-5; D call uncertain. This CDR3 has 14 residues. Looked up from germline, CDR1 is ENHRY and CDR2 is SYGVKD. Trimming removed 0 bases from V and 4 bases from J, with 9 bases in between. The CDR3 region is CAISESARIETQYF. In DNA form, the CDR3 reads TGTGCCATCAGTGAGTCAGCGAGGATAGAGACCCAGTACTTC.

This clonotype was observed at least ten times. The V call is TRBV5-1, the J call TRBJ2-7; D perhaps matches TRBD2 (6 bases). CDR3 size: 15 residues. The germline V gene encodes CDR1 SGHRS and CDR2 YFSETQ. Between the trimmed V and J ends, which lost 4 bases and 2 bases, there was a span of 16 bases. CDR3 protein: CASSPYWGEPYEQYF. The CDR3 nucleotides read TGCGCCAGCAGCCCCTATTGGGGGGAACCCTACGAGCAGTACTTC.

This clonotype was seen ten or more times. This chain joins TRBV5-5 and TRBJ2-7; D is unresolved. The CDR3 covers 14 residues. Germline V lookup: CDR1 SGHKS, CDR2 YYEKEE (reference sequence). V dropped 1 base and J dropped 2 bases, with 10 bases sitting between them. CDR3 loop: CASSLFSSPYEQYF. The CDR3, as DNA: TGTGCCAGCAGCTTGTTTAGTAGCCCCTACGAGCAGTACTTC.

This clonotype showed up just a few times. The J gene is TRBJ1-5, the V gene TRBV20-1; perhaps TRBD1 as D (5 bases). Trimming took 1 base from V and 7 from J, leaving 17 bases between them. This CDR3 is 15 amino acids long. Germline CDR1 DFQATT, CDR2 SNEGSKA (reference sequence). The chain's CDR3 is CSARVRGGGGQPQHF. For the CDR3, the DNA is TGCAGTGCTAGAGTCCGCGGGGGTGGCGGACAGCCCCAGCATTTT.

J is TRBJ1-2 and V is TRBV5-1; D is undetermined. This CDR3 comprises 13 residues. Germline CDR1 and CDR2: SGHRS and YFSETQ. Trimming removed 1 base from V and 1 base from J, with 5 bases in between. The CDR3 DNA reads as TGCGCCAGCAGCTTGACACATAACTATGGCTACACCTTC. Residues: CASSLTHNYGYTF.

V usage is TRBV7-2 and J usage is TRBJ1-5; maybe TRBD1 (5 bases). The CDR3 spans 14 residues. V lost 6 bases and J 5 bases, leaving 14 bases between the germline ends. Germline V gene data show CDR1 as SGHTA and CDR2 as FQGNSA. The CDR3 sequence is CASSPRVRDQPQHF. Written as DNA, the CDR3 is TGTGCCAGCAGTCCCAGGGTGAGGGATCAGCCCCAGCATTTT.

This clonotype appeared a few times. CDR3 residues: CASSSAGQGAGETQYF. Here the CDR3 DNA reads TGTGCCAGCAGCTCCGCAGGACAGGGGGCGGGAGAGACCCAGTACTTC. The chain combines TRBV11-2 with TRBJ2-5; 11 nucleotides match TRBD1. CDR3 length: 16 residues. Per the germline V gene, CDR1 is SGHAT and CDR2 is FQNNGV. After removal of 4 bases from V and 4 bases from J, the junction contained 8 bases not matched to a gene.

This clonotype has a handful of counts. The chain employs TRBV5-1 and TRBJ2-3; tentative D call: TRBD2 (7 bases). V dropped 5 bases and J dropped 4 bases, with 14 bases sitting between them. Germline CDR1 and CDR2: SGHRS and YFSETQ. The CDR3 is 14 amino acids. The CDR3 loop reads CASSGGARADTQYF. For the CDR3, the DNA is TGCGCCAGCAGTGGGGGGGCGCGGGCAGATACGCAGTATTTT.

This clonotype was detected a few times. The rearrangement uses TRBV20-1 and TRBJ1-4, with D possibly matching TRBD1 (6 bases). CDR1 is DFQATT, CDR2 SNEGSKA, per germline (reference sequence). The CDR3 totals 15 residues. V gave up 3 bases and J gave up 3 bases, with 14 bases separating them. CDR3 nucleotide sequence: TGCAGTGCTAGGTTCAGGGGAATTGCTAATGAAAAACTGTTTTTT. Its protein product is CSARFRGIANEKLFF.

The V and J genes are TRBV6-2 or TRBV6-3 and TRBJ2-1, with 7 bases fitting TRBD2. The germline V gene encodes CDR1 MNHEY and CDR2 SVGEGT. After removal of 6 bases from V and 10 bases from J, the junction contained 15 bases not matched to a gene. CDR3 length equals 15 residues. Here the CDR3 reads CASSSAGWSSGEQFF. In DNA, the CDR3 is TGTGCCAGCAGCTCAGCGGGATGGTCATCGGGAGAGCAGTTCTTC.

The gene calls are TRBV20-1 and TRBJ1-6; the D gene is possibly TRBD1 (6 bases). V was shortened by 6 bases and J by 8 bases, with 17 bases between the two germline ends. This CDR3 is 14 amino acids long. Germline V gene sequence: CDR1 DFQATT, CDR2 SNEGSKA (reference sequence). The CDR3 bases are TGCAGTGCCCCAGACAGGCCTATCTATTCACCCCTCCACTTT. It encodes CSAPDRPIYSPLHF.

This clonotype was counted only a few times. This chain connects TRBV12-3 or TRBV12-4 to TRBJ1-2; D is unresolved. CDR3 length equals 14 residues. With 5 bases removed from V and 3 bases from J, the gap between germline ends came to 13 bases. CDR3 sequence: CASSTAPNYYGYTF. CDR3 nucleotides: TGTGCCAGCAGTACCGCCCCTAACTACTATGGCTACACCTTC.

In its sample, this clonotype was seen many times. The rearrangement links TRBV25-1 to TRBJ1-5, with D possibly being TRBD1 (5 bases). Looked up from germline, CDR1 is MGHDK and CDR2 is SYGVNS. This CDR3 comprises 13 residues. The germline V and J ends were trimmed by 6 bases and 2 bases, with 8 bases remaining between them. The CDR3 DNA sequence: TGTGCCAGCAGGGGGGTGGGCAATCAGCCCCAGCATTTT. The encoded protein is CASRGVGNQPQHF.

The chain employs TRBV20-1 and TRBJ1-5; the match to TRBD1 covers 8 bases. Germline-derived CDR1 and CDR2 are DFQATT and SNEGSKA (reference sequence). Losses at the gene ends were 2 bases for V and 7 bases for J; bases not matched to a gene: 4. This CDR3 has 13 amino acids. Here the CDR3 DNA reads TGCAGTGCTAGACGACAGGGGCCGCAGCCCCAGCATTTT. Its translation: CSARRQGPQPQHF.